This TCR beta chain was captured in a study of blood T cell repertoires in COVID-19 (dated by TCRdb to 2018 to 2021). Background on the whole study: Samples covering the acute and convalescent phases of COVID-19 were provided by collaborators in the United States, Italy and Spain. The prospective study material was composed of cDNA or gDNA derived from T cells, B-cell-depleted T cells, or PBMCs. The dataset comprised deeply sampled blood TCRbeta repertoires from subjects exposed to, actively infected with, or recovered from COVID-19. A freely available public database, intended as a resource for researchers studying the immune response to SARS-CoV-2, is where the repertoires were released. Samples were obtained from the ongoing ImmuneRACE study (first 160 participants) and from about 1,300 subjects provided by 6 global collaborators. Nearly every sample came with metadata listing a de-identified subject ID, COVID-19 status, age in years and sex. Where available, HLA class I and class II types were taken from metadata supplied by the sample provider and were not determined by assay-based typing. Overall study outcomes, separate from this receptor: How much clinical and demographic metadata was included differed by source and by participant, and the metadata was provided uncurated.

TCRbeta CDR3 regions were amplified from genomic DNA using the immunoSEQ Assay, a bias-controlled multiplex PCR. As for the authors' bioinformatics: The number of nucleated cells in each sample was estimated from the amplification of reference gene primers within the assay. To quantify the absolute abundance of each unique TCRbeta CDR3 rearrangement, sequence reads were collapsed and filtered. For each sample, productive Simpson clonality was calculated as the square root of Simpson's diversity index across productive rearrangements. TCRdb carries this immuneACCESS record with in-frame sequences only. Its versions omit some clonotypes, under half of them owing to an unresolved V gene in the studies checked, with the rest unexplained. The D gene and trimming were derived from the DNA, and the V and J assignments and clone size from that table. In this sample the table shows around 220,000 clones, approximately 80% of which occur a single time. The biggest ten clones account for roughly 7.6% of the sample.

On this clone itself: The antigen it recognizes is unknown. Per-nucleotide qualities are absent, and no much larger clonotype sits a single base away.

One collaborating source in Seattle enrolled patients during active infection and followed them longitudinally through the course of disease. Each collaborating institution followed its own protocols to collect whole blood in K2EDTA tubes. For TCRbeta analysis, collaborators shipped samples in one of three forms: frozen whole blood, isolated PBMCs, or DNA extracted from either of those sample types. The junction carries 18 bases between V and J, which are trimmed by 1 base and 0 bases respectively. Taken from cysteine to phenylalanine, the CDR3 has 19 residues. Kept here is only the CDR3 DNA, which spans 57 bases and is read in frame from base 1. The germline V gene encodes CDR1 LGHDT and CDR2 YNNKEL (reference sequence).

The chain employs TRBV3-1 (or the pseudogene TRBV3-2) and TRBJ1-4; no D gene call is confident. The material sequenced was peripheral blood. The clonotype comes from a woman older than 75 with COVID-19, enrolled during active disease. Here is the DNA: TGTGCCAGCAGCCAAGCCCCGGGCTTCTCGAGGGCAACTAATGAAAAACTGTTTTTT. The translation is CASSQAPGFSRATNEKLFF.